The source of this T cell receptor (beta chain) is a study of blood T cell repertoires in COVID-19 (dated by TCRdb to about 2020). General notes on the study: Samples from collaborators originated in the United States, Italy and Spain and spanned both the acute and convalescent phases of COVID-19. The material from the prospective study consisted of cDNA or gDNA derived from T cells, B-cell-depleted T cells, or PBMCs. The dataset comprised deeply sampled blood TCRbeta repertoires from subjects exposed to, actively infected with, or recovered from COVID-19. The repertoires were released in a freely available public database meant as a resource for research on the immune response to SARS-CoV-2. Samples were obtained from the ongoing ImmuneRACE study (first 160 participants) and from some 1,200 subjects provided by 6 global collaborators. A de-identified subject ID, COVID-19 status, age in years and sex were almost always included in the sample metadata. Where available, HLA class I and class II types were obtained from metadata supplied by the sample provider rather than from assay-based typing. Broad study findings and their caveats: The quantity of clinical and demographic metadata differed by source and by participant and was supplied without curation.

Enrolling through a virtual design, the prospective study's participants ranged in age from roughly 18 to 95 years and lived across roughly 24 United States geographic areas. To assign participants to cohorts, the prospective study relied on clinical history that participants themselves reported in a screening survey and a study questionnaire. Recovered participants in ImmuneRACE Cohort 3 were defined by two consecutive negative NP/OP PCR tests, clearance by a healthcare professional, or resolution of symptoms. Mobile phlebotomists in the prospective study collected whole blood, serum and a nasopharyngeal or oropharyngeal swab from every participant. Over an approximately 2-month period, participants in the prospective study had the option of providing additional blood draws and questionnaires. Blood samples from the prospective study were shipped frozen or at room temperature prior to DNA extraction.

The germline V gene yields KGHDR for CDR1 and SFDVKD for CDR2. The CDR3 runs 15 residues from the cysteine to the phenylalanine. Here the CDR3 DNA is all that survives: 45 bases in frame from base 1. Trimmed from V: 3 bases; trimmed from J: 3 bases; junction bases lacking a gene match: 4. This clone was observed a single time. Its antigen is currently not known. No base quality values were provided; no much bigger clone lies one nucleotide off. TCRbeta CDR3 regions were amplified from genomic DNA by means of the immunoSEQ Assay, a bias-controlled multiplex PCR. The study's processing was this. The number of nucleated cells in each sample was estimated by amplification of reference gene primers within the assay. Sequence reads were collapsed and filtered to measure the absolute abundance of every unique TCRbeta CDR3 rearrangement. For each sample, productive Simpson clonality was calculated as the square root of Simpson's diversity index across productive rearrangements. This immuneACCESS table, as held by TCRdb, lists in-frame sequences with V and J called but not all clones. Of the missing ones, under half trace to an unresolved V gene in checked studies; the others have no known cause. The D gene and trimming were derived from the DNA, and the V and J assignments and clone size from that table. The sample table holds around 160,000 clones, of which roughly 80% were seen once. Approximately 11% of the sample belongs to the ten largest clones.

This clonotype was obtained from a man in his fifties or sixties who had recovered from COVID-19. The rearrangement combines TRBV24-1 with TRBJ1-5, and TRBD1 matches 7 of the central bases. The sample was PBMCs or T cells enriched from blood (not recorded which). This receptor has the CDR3 CATSDHRGYNQPQHF. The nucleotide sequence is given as TGTGCCACCAGTGATCACAGGGGTTACAATCAGCCCCAGCATTTT.